This TCR beta chain was sequenced for a study of shared clonotypes between healthy human individuals. As for this clone: At the DNA level, this CDR3 is encoded by other sequences in the same sample as well.

Assay: immunoSEQ multiplex PCR; the TCRdb copy retains only in-frame clones and omits some. This table has some 2,000,000 clones, 85% to 95% appearing once. CDR1 ENHRY and CDR2 SYGVKD come from the germline V gene. The CDR3 consists of 14 residues. Trimming removed 0 bases from V and 3 bases from J, with 8 bases in between. Sequencing input: naive CD4+ T cells sorted from blood. Indicated subset: CD45RA+ positively selected. The chain couples TRBV10-3 to TRBJ1-1; a weak D match, TRBD1 (5 bases). This TCR came from a man aged 18-30 years in good health. The CDR3, as DNA: TGTGCCATCAGTGAGTCGATAGGGGACACTGAAGCTTTCTTT. Translated, it gives CAISESIGDTEAFF.